These T cell receptor beta chains were read from a single sample in a study of T cell repertoires in cytomegalovirus infection. TCRdb ran MiXCR on the reads and lists one entry per CDR3 protein. The table has fewer than 250,000 distinct CDR3 sequences, 9% to 15% seen once. Sequencing was done on a sample of PBMCs. The receptor set was obtained from a human donor in good health (CMV status not recorded). Some clones in this sample may be carry-over from other donors' samples. Each CDR3 is given with its conserved first and last residue. D genes are given only for firm matches. Size values are once, few and many counts, or a class for expanded clones, and some rows have none.

CDR3nt: TGTGCCAGCAGCCAAGAGGTCGAGCAGTACTTC
CDR3aa: CASSQEVEQYF
d_gene: -
j_gene: TRBJ2-7
abundance: -
v_gene: TRBV3-1

CDR3nt: TGTGCCATCAGAAGGGACATAAGTAATTCACCCCTCCACTTT
CDR3aa: CAIRRDISNSPLHF
d_gene: -
j_gene: TRBJ1-6
abundance: -
v_gene: TRBV10-3

CDR3nt: TGTGCCAGTACAAAAGGGCGCGGTAGCAATCAGCCCCAGCATTTT
CDR3aa: CASTKGRGSNQPQHF
d_gene: -
j_gene: TRBJ1-5
abundance: few
v_gene: TRBV19

CDR3nt: TGTGCCAGTAGTATGAATCAAGAACAGCCCCAGCATTTT
CDR3aa: CASSMNQEQPQHF
d_gene: -
j_gene: TRBJ1-5
abundance: -
v_gene: TRBV19

CDR3nt: TGTGCCAGCAGTCCCTCTGGGGAGGGCAGGGATGGCTACACCTTC
CDR3aa: CASSPSGEGRDGYTF
d_gene: -
j_gene: TRBJ1-2
abundance: few
v_gene: TRBV6-2/TRBV6-3

CDR3nt: TGTGCCAGCAGCGAAATCAGCCGGGCAGGGAGCATCGAGCAGTACTTC
CDR3aa: CASSEISRAGSIEQYF
d_gene: -
j_gene: TRBJ2-7
abundance: -
v_gene: TRBV5-4

CDR3nt: TGTGCCAGCAGCTTGGGACAGGTTGGGGGTGAGCAGTTCTTC
CDR3aa: CASSLGQVGGEQFF
d_gene: TRBD1
j_gene: TRBJ2-1
abundance: few
v_gene: TRBV7-9

CDR3nt: TGTGCCAGCAGTTACTACCCGGGAGGGTGGGACTTC
CDR3aa: CASSYYPGGWDF
d_gene: TRBD2
j_gene: TRBJ2-5
abundance: -
v_gene: TRBV6-2/TRBV6-3

CDR3nt: TGTGCCAGCAGCTTAAACCCCGGTAGGGGGGAGGAGCTGTTTTTT
CDR3aa: CASSLNPGRGEELFF
d_gene: -
j_gene: TRBJ2-2
abundance: many
v_gene: TRBV7-2

CDR3nt: TGTGCCAGCCGGACTACCTCCTACGAGCAGTACTTC
CDR3aa: CASRTTSYEQYF
d_gene: -
j_gene: TRBJ2-7
abundance: few
v_gene: TRBV28

CDR3nt: TGTGCCAGTAGTTCCGAGACAGGGGCCTACGAGCAGTACTTC
CDR3aa: CASSSETGAYEQYF
d_gene: TRBD1
j_gene: TRBJ2-7
abundance: -
v_gene: TRBV19

CDR3nt: TGCGCCAGCAGCTTGGTCGGGGAGAACAATGAGCAGTTCTTC
CDR3aa: CASSLVGENNEQFF
d_gene: -
j_gene: TRBJ2-1
abundance: -
v_gene: TRBV5-1

CDR3nt: TGTGCCAGCAGCTTACTCCGGGACAGGGGGGTCTTC
CDR3aa: CASSLLRDRGVF
d_gene: TRBD1
j_gene: TRBJ2-1
abundance: many
v_gene: TRBV11-2

CDR3nt: TGCAGTGCTAGAGATGAGTATCCCCAGCGGGGGGGGCTATATGGCGACAATGAGCAGTTCTTC
CDR3aa: CSARDEYPQRGGLYGDNEQFF
d_gene: TRBD2
j_gene: TRBJ2-1
abundance: few
v_gene: TRBV20-1

CDR3nt: TGCGCCAGCAGCCAAGAACCCCAGCAGTACTTC
CDR3aa: CASSQEPQQYF
d_gene: -
j_gene: TRBJ2-7
abundance: few
v_gene: TRBV4-1

CDR3nt: TGCGCCAGCAGCTTGGTGCGGACAGGGGTCCACAATGAGCAGTTCTTC
CDR3aa: CASSLVRTGVHNEQFF
d_gene: TRBD1
j_gene: TRBJ2-1
abundance: many
v_gene: TRBV5-1

CDR3nt: TGCAGTGCTAGAGTTTCCGGTAATACGCAGTATTTT
CDR3aa: CSARVSGNTQYF
d_gene: -
j_gene: TRBJ2-3
abundance: -
v_gene: TRBV20-1

CDR3nt: TGTGCCACCAGTGATTTTAGGAATGAGCAGTTCTTC
CDR3aa: CATSDFRNEQFF
d_gene: -
j_gene: TRBJ2-1
abundance: -
v_gene: TRBV24-1

CDR3nt: TGTGCCAGCAGTTACCAGAGCGCTTGGGGGGAGCTGTTTTTT
CDR3aa: CASSYQSAWGELFF
d_gene: -
j_gene: TRBJ2-2
abundance: -
v_gene: TRBV6-5

CDR3nt: TGTGCCAGCAGTTCCTCGACTAGCGGGAGGGCTGAGCAGTTCTTC
CDR3aa: CASSSSTSGRAEQFF
d_gene: TRBD2
j_gene: TRBJ2-1
abundance: -
v_gene: TRBV6-5

CDR3nt: TGTGCCAGCAGCTTAGCGGCAGGGTCGTACAATGAGCAGTTCTTC
CDR3aa: CASSLAAGSYNEQFF
d_gene: -
j_gene: TRBJ2-1
abundance: many
v_gene: TRBV7-2

CDR3nt: TGTGCCAGCAGTTTAGACAGGGACCTGAGCTCCTACAATGAGCAGTTCTTC
CDR3aa: CASSLDRDLSSYNEQFF
d_gene: TRBD1
j_gene: TRBJ2-1
abundance: many
v_gene: TRBV28

CDR3nt: TGTGCCAGCATGAACTCCTTTAGGACAGATACGCAGTATTTT
CDR3aa: CASMNSFRTDTQYF
d_gene: -
j_gene: TRBJ2-3
abundance: many
v_gene: TRBV7-2

CDR3nt: TGCGCCAGCAGCTTGGATACAATTCGAAATGAAAAACTGTTTTTT
CDR3aa: CASSLDTIRNEKLFF
d_gene: -
j_gene: TRBJ1-4
abundance: once
v_gene: TRBV5-1

CDR3nt: TGTGCCAGCAGTTACCCCGGGGTCTTTGGAAACACCATATATTTT
CDR3aa: CASSYPGVFGNTIYF
d_gene: -
j_gene: TRBJ1-3
abundance: -
v_gene: TRBV6-6

CDR3nt: TGTGCCTGGAACAGGGACAGCGGAAACACCATATATTTT
CDR3aa: CAWNRDSGNTIYF
d_gene: TRBD1
j_gene: TRBJ1-3
abundance: many
v_gene: TRBV30

CDR3nt: TGTGCCAGTAGTATAAACAGGAAGGAGACCCAGTACTTC
CDR3aa: CASSINRKETQYF
d_gene: -
j_gene: TRBJ2-5
abundance: many
v_gene: TRBV19

CDR3nt: TGTGCCAGCAGCCCACTAGCGGGAGCCTACAATGAGCAGTTCTTC
CDR3aa: CASSPLAGAYNEQFF
d_gene: TRBD2
j_gene: TRBJ2-1
abundance: few
v_gene: TRBV6-4

CDR3nt: TGTGCCATCAGTGCGGCTAACTCTGGAAACACCATATATTTT
CDR3aa: CAISAANSGNTIYF
d_gene: -
j_gene: TRBJ1-3
abundance: -
v_gene: TRBV10-3

CDR3nt: TGTGCCAGTACCCCGCAGGCAATGTACAATGAGCAGTTCTTC
CDR3aa: CASTPQAMYNEQFF
d_gene: -
j_gene: TRBJ2-1
abundance: -
v_gene: TRBV19

CDR3nt: TGCAGTGCTAGAAGGCGGGAGAACACCGGGGAGCTGTTTTTT
CDR3aa: CSARRRENTGELFF
d_gene: -
j_gene: TRBJ2-2
abundance: -
v_gene: TRBV20-1

CDR3nt: TGCAGCGTTGATGGGGGAGGGCCGGGAGATACGCAGTATTTT
CDR3aa: CSVDGGGPGDTQYF
d_gene: TRBD2
j_gene: TRBJ2-3
abundance: few
v_gene: TRBV29-1

CDR3nt: TGTGCCAGCTCACCAGCCTCGGGGGGCTACGAGCAGTACTTC
CDR3aa: CASSPASGGYEQYF
d_gene: TRBD2
j_gene: TRBJ2-7
abundance: few
v_gene: TRBV18

CDR3nt: TGTGCCAGCAGCTTAGATAGTCGCGAGCAGTACTTC
CDR3aa: CASSLDSREQYF
d_gene: -
j_gene: TRBJ2-7
abundance: many
v_gene: TRBV7-2

CDR3nt: TGTGCCAGCAGACCCGACAGGGAAACTGAAGCTTTCTTT
CDR3aa: CASRPDRETEAFF
d_gene: TRBD1
j_gene: TRBJ1-1
abundance: -
v_gene: TRBV2

CDR3nt: TGTGCCAGCAGCTTAGGAGGGGGCGGCACCGGGGAGCTGCTTTTT
CDR3aa: CASSLGGGGTGELLF
d_gene: TRBD1
j_gene: TRBJ2-2
abundance: -
v_gene: TRBV7-9

CDR3nt: TGTGCCAGCAGAGACAGTAATTCACCCCTCCACTTT
CDR3aa: CASRDSNSPLHF
d_gene: -
j_gene: TRBJ1-6
abundance: few
v_gene: TRBV6-1

CDR3nt: TGTGCCAGCAGTTACGGGACTAGCGGGCCTAGGAGCTCCTACGAGCAGTACTTC
CDR3aa: CASSYGTSGPRSSYEQYF
d_gene: TRBD2
j_gene: TRBJ2-7
abundance: few
v_gene: TRBV6-2/TRBV6-3

CDR3nt: TGTGCCAGCACCGGGTTGGGGACAGATACGCAGTATTTT
CDR3aa: CASTGLGTDTQYF
d_gene: -
j_gene: TRBJ2-3
abundance: many
v_gene: TRBV11-2

CDR3nt: TGCGCCAGCAGCCAAGCACCATTGCAGAGCACCGGGGAGCTGTTTTTT
CDR3aa: CASSQAPLQSTGELFF
d_gene: -
j_gene: TRBJ2-2
abundance: -
v_gene: TRBV4-3